Following are 26 T cell receptor beta chains from one sample sequenced in a study of PD-L1 blockade in urothelial cancer. TCRdb's copy holds only in-frame clones and misses some; the assay was immunoSEQ multiplex PCR. Of tens of thousands of clones in the sample, roughly 87% are singletons; the top ten hold more than 5.5%. The sequencing used PBMCs, collected around atezolizumab (anti-PD-L1) treatment. All receptors come from an older woman with urothelial cancer.

V gene TRBV5-4 combines with J gene TRBJ1-2; TRBD1 aligns across 7 bases. CDR3 length: 14 residues. Germline trimming cut 0 bases from V and 5 bases from J; bases unmatched to any gene: 4. Germline V gene data show CDR1 as SGHNT and CDR2 as YYREEE (reference sequence). The CDR3 DNA reads as TGTGCCAGCAGCTTGGAGGGGGCCGGGTATGGCTACACCTTC. This codes for CASSLEGAGYGYTF.

The V and J genes are TRBV5-4 and TRBJ2-3; a possible D gene is TRBD1 (6 bases). The CDR3 is 14 residues long. Deletions cut 4 bases from V and 2 bases from J, with 11 bases between. Looked up from germline, CDR1 is SGHNT and CDR2 is YYREEE (reference sequence). The CDR3 nucleotides are TGTGCCAGCAGCCCCGACAGGTACACAGATACGCAGTATTTT. This translates into CASSPDRYTDTQYF.

The J gene is TRBJ2-3, the V gene TRBV7-2; D unresolved. The CDR3 length is 15 residues. V lost 4 bases to trimming and J lost 1 base, with 12 bases between them. Looked up from germline, CDR1 is SGHTA and CDR2 is FQGNSA. CDR3 loop: CASSSPPLGTDTQYF. The CDR3, as DNA: TGTGCCAGCAGCTCCCCTCCCCTTGGCACAGATACGCAGTATTTT.

The chain combines TRBV15 with TRBJ2-2; 11 bases map to TRBD2. The trim removed 6 bases at V and 5 bases at J, leaving 2 bases unmatched. The CDR3 is made up of 14 amino acids. In germline, CDR1 is LNHNV, CDR2 YYDKDF (reference sequence). The CDR3 reads CATSTSGSTGELFF. DNA for the CDR3: TGTGCCACCAGTACTAGCGGGAGTACCGGGGAGCTGTTTTTT. Filled out from reference TRBV15 and TRBJ2-2, the complete variable domain reads DAMVIQNPRYQVTQFGKPVTLSCSQTLNHNVMYWYQQKSSQAPKLLFHYYDKDFNNEADTPDNFQSRRPNTSFCFLDIRSPGLGDTAMYLCATSTSGSTGELFFGEGSRLTVL.

The J gene is TRBJ2-7, the V gene TRBV27; 7 bases match TRBD2. The CDR3 covers 17 residues. The germline CDR1 and CDR2 sequences are MNHEY and SMNVEV (reference sequence). Trimming removed 5 bases from V and 2 bases from J; junction bases left unmatched: 15. The CDR3 DNA reads as TGTGCCAGCAGTCCTACGACCAAGCGGGGCCCCACCTACGAGCAGTACTTC. Its protein is CASSPTTKRGPTYEQYF.

The CDR3 is CASTTRGGHYEQYF. The CDR3 DNA sequence: TGTGCCAGTACCACCCGGGGGGGGCACTACGAGCAGTACTTC. V and J are TRBV5-4 and TRBJ2-7; 8 bases match TRBD2. The CDR3 is made up of 14 amino acids. Germline CDR1 reads SGHNT; CDR2 reads YYREEE (reference sequence). V lost 8 bases to trimming and J lost 3 bases; unmatched junction nucleotides: 10.

J is TRBJ2-5 and V is TRBV30; a possible D gene is TRBD1 (5 bases). V was trimmed by 0 bases and J by 3 bases, leaving 8 bases between them. This CDR3 has 13 residues. Germline loops: CDR1 GTSNPN, CDR2 SVGIG (reference sequence). CDR3 nucleotides: TGTGCCTGGAGTGTACAGGTAGAAGAGACCCAGTACTTC. This gives the protein CAWSVQVEETQYF.

This rearrangement joins TRBV5-1 to TRBJ1-2, with a possible D match to TRBD1 (5 bases). The V end lost 2 bases, the J end lost 3 bases, and 8 bases lay between the germline ends. The germline V gene has CDR1 SGHRS and CDR2 YFSETQ. This CDR3 region has 13 residues. The CDR3 DNA is TGCGCCAGCAGCTTAGGAGGGGACTATGGCTACACCTTC. Its protein is CASSLGGDYGYTF.

The chain combines TRBV6-8 with TRBJ2-7, with D tentatively TRBD2 (6 bases). Trimming removed 4 bases at V and 5 bases at J, with 15 bases between. Germline V lookup: CDR1 MNHGY, CDR2 SAAAGT. CDR3 size: 14 residues. CDR3 coding DNA: TGTGCCAGCAGTTGCGTAAAGGGGAGGCACGAGCAGTACTTC. This gives the protein CASSCVKGRHEQYF.

The chain employs TRBV7-2 and TRBJ2-2; 13 nucleotides line up with TRBD2. The germline gives CDR1 SGHTA, CDR2 FQGNSA. There are 17 residues in the CDR3. The junction had 4 bases not matched to a gene; V was cut back by 1 base and J by 5 bases. CDR3 amino acids: CASSLDELAGGTGELFF. The CDR3, as DNA: TGTGCCAGCAGCTTAGACGAACTAGCGGGGGGGACCGGGGAGCTGTTTTTT.

The chain links TRBV4-2 to TRBJ1-5; no definite D call. The CDR3 runs to 15 residues. V gave up 0 bases and J gave up 5 bases, with 11 bases separating them. Looked up from germline, CDR1 is LGHNA and CDR2 is YNFKEQ. The DNA for the CDR3 is TGTGCCAGCAGCCAAGAATGGGAGGGCCATCAGCCCCAGCATTTT. Translation gives CASSQEWEGHQPQHF.

The CDR3 sequence: CASSPTTLGGGQPQHF. Here the CDR3 DNA reads TGTGCCAGTAGCCCCACAACCCTAGGGGGGGGTCAGCCCCAGCATTTT. This chain uses TRBV19 with TRBJ1-5, with D perhaps TRBD1 (6 bases). This CDR3 comprises 16 residues. The germline CDR1 and CDR2 sequences are LNHDA and SQIVND (reference sequence). Trimming cost V 6 bases and J 6 bases, with 21 bases left between them.

The chain couples TRBV13 to TRBJ2-5; perhaps TRBD1 as D (5 bases). Germline assignment: CDR1 PRHDT and CDR2 FYEKMQ (reference sequence). The CDR3 extends over 11 amino acids. Between the trimmed V and J ends, which lost 5 bases and 11 bases, there was a span of 12 bases. CDR3 amino acids: CASSKGDLQYF. Here the CDR3 DNA reads TGTGCCAGCAGCAAAGGGGATTTACAGTACTTC.

The V and J genes are TRBV18 and TRBJ2-1; tentative D call: TRBD2 (5 bases). The CDR3 totals 13 residues. V lost 4 bases, J lost 6 bases, and 10 bases lay in between. The germline V gene encodes CDR1 KGHSH and CDR2 LQKENI. CDR3 sequence (DNA): TGTGCCAGCTCACTACAACTAGGCAATGAGCAGTTCTTC. Its translation is CASSLQLGNEQFF. Filled out from reference TRBV18 and TRBJ2-1, the complete variable domain reads NAGVMQNPRHLVRRRGQEARLRCSPMKGHSHVYWYRQLPEEGLKFMVYLQKENIIDESGMPKERFSAEFPKEGPSILRIQQVVRGDSAAYFCASSLQLGNEQFFGPGTRLTVL.

The rearrangement uses TRBV7-8 and TRBJ2-2, with a weak D call TRBD2 (5 bases). This CDR3 comprises 14 residues. In germline, CDR1 is SGHVS, CDR2 FQNEAQ. Trimming took 3 bases from V and 2 from J, leaving 7 bases between them. The CDR3 region is CASSFGLNTGELFF. Here the CDR3 DNA reads TGTGCCAGCAGCTTCGGACTCAACACCGGGGAGCTGTTTTTT.

This chain connects TRBV5-6 to TRBJ1-2; TRBD1 matches 9 bases. From germline, CDR1 is SGHDT and CDR2 YYEEEE. The J segment lost 7 bases and the V segment lost 1 base, leaving 8 bases of the junction unmatched. The CDR3 is made up of 15 amino acids. This chain's CDR3 is CASSLSGTGSRGYTF. As DNA, the CDR3 is TGTGCCAGCAGCTTGTCGGGGACAGGGTCGCGTGGCTACACCTTC.

The chain carries TRBV6-1 and TRBJ2-5; tentatively, D is TRBD2 (6 bases). The V and J ends lost 6 bases and 4 bases respectively, with 18 bases between them. The CDR3 runs to 15 residues. Germline CDR1 reads MNHNS; CDR2 reads SASEGT. CDR3 sequence: CASSTTTSGGETQYF. CDR3 bases: TGTGCCAGCAGCACCACGACTAGTGGGGGAGAGACCCAGTACTTC.

This rearrangement joins TRBV27 to TRBJ1-5, with TRBD1 identical over 7 bases. In germline, CDR1 is MNHEY, CDR2 SMNVEV (reference sequence). V trimming: 5 bases; J trimming: 3 bases; junction bases outside the gene matches: 4. This CDR3 comprises 14 residues. The CDR3: CASSPGQLNQPQHF. CDR3 DNA sequence: TGTGCCAGCAGTCCGGGACAGCTCAATCAGCCCCAGCATTTT.

The gene calls are TRBV30 and TRBJ1-2; 8 bases align to TRBD1. Germline assignment: CDR1 GTSNPN and CDR2 SVGIG (reference sequence). This CDR3 region has 14 residues. After removal of 2 bases from V and 5 bases from J, the junction contained 7 bases not matched to a gene. The DNA of the CDR3 is TGTGCCTGGAGTCGCGCAGGGGGCCCATATGGCTACACCTTC. Protein sequence: CAWSRAGGPYGYTF.

V gene TRBV4-3 combines with J gene TRBJ2-3, with 7 bases aligning to TRBD1. V lost 0 bases and J lost 0; bases outside the gene matches: 12. CDR3 length: 19 amino acids. CDR1 is LGHNA, CDR2 YSLEER, per germline. Here the CDR3 reads CASSQDPSGTVTSTDTQYF. As DNA, the CDR3 is TGCGCCAGCAGCCAAGATCCCTCTGGGACAGTAACGAGCACAGATACGCAGTATTTT.

The V and J genes are TRBV28 and TRBJ2-1; D is unclear. The germline V gene encodes CDR1 MDHEN and CDR2 SYDVKM. Between the trimmed V and J ends, which lost 5 bases and 0 bases, there was a span of 14 bases. CDR3 size: 16 residues. CDR3 bases: TGTGCCAGCAGTCTTAGCAACTCGGGCTCCTACAATGAGCAGTTCTTC. Translation gives CASSLSNSGSYNEQFF.

This rearrangement joins TRBV7-2 to TRBJ1-5; the D is unclear. CDR1 is SGHTA and CDR2 is FQGNSA in the germline V gene. This CDR3 is 17 amino acids long. The ends were cut back, 3 bases at V and 3 bases at J, with 18 bases in the middle. The CDR3 spells CASSFTAGFLNNQPQHF. The CDR3 nucleotides read TGTGCCAGCAGCTTCACGGCGGGGTTCTTAAACAATCAGCCCCAGCATTTT.

The chain recombines TRBV6-6 with TRBJ2-5, with 9 bases that match TRBD2. The germline gives CDR1 MNHNY, CDR2 SVGAGI (reference sequence). The length of the CDR3 is 14 residues. V shed 6 bases and J 5 bases; nucleotides not matched to a gene: 7. The CDR3 here is CASRASGEGETQYF. The CDR3 DNA is TGTGCCAGCAGGGCTAGCGGGGAGGGGGAGACCCAGTACTTC.

This clone was recorded once. The V and J genes are TRBV5-1 and TRBJ1-1; D is perhaps TRBD1 (5 bases). This CDR3 comprises 13 residues. Germline V gives CDR1 SGHRS, CDR2 YFSETQ. The V end was cut by 0 bases, the J end by 10 bases, with 13 bases between. CDR3 region: CASSLGGSGGAFF. CDR3 sequence (DNA): TGCGCCAGCAGCTTGGGAGGCTCCGGGGGAGCTTTCTTT.

The chain uses TRBV6-6 and TRBJ1-2, with a weak D call TRBD1 (5 bases). The V end lost 6 bases, the J end lost 0 bases, and 17 bases lay between the germline ends. The CDR3 runs 16 residues. Germline loops: CDR1 MNHNY, CDR2 SVGAGI (reference sequence). The CDR3 sequence is CASRDTRALANYGYTF. The CDR3 DNA follows: TGTGCCAGCAGAGACACCAGGGCCCTAGCTAACTATGGCTACACCTTC.

The V gene is TRBV28, the J gene TRBJ2-5, with TRBD1 as a possible D gene (6 bases). CDR1 is MDHEN and CDR2 is SYDVKM in the germline V gene. The ends were cut back, 4 bases at V and 5 bases at J, with 11 bases in the middle. This CDR3 comprises 13 residues. The CDR3 sequence: CASSSTGPETQYF. The CDR3 nucleotides read TGTGCCAGCAGTTCGACAGGTCCCGAGACCCAGTACTTC.